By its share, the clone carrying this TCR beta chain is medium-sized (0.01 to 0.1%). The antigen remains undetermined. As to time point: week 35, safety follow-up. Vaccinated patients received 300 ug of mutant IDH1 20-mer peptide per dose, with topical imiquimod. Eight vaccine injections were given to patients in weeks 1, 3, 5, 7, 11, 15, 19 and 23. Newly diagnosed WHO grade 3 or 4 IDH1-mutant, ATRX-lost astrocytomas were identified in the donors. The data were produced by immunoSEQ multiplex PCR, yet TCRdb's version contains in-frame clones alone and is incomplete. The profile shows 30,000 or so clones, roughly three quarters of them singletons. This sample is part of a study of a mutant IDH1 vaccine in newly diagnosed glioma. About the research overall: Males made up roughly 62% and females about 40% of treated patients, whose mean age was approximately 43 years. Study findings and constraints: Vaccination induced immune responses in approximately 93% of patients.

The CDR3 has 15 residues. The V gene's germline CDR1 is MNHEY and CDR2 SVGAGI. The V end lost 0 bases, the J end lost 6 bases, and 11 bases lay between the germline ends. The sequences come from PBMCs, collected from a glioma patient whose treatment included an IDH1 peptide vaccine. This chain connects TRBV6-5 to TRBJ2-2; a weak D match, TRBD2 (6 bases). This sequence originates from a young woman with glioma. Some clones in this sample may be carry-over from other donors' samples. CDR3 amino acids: CASSYSTGEAGELFF. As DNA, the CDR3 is TGTGCCAGCAGTTACTCGACCGGGGAGGCCGGGGAGCTGTTTTTT.